The 30 T cell receptor beta chains reported below all come from one sample, sequenced in a study of shared clonotypes between healthy human individuals. Assay used: immunoSEQ multiplex PCR; TCRdb lists only in-frame clones, some missing. In the table there are around 700,000 clones, 73% of which are singletons. Sequenced: memory CD4+ T cells sorted from blood. Subset: CD45RA-negative fraction. These receptors all come from a woman aged 25 to 39 in good health.

The chain combines TRBV15 with TRBJ2-1; TRBD2 agrees at 13 bases. Germline V lookup: CDR1 LNHNV, CDR2 YYDKDF (reference sequence). V dropped 5 bases and J dropped 7; count of bases not matched to a gene: 11. The CDR3 is 17 amino acids. The chain's CDR3 is CATSSWGGTSGKNEQFF. For the CDR3, the DNA is TGTGCCACCAGCTCCTGGGGTGGGACTAGCGGGAAAAATGAGCAGTTCTTC.

A note on this clone: A much bigger clone sits one base away, suggesting this may be a read error. V usage is TRBV2 and J usage is TRBJ2-6; D is undetermined. Germline V lookup: CDR1 SNHLY, CDR2 FYNNEI. The CDR3 runs 14 residues. The V end lost 3 bases, the J end lost 0 bases, and 3 bases lay between the germline ends. CDR3: CASSENSGANVLTF. The CDR3 bases are TGTGCCAGCAGTGAGAACTCTGGGGCCAACGTCCTGACTTTC.

The chain uses TRBV20-1 and TRBJ2-3, with no clear D. The germline CDR1 and CDR2 sequences are DFQATT and SNEGSKA (reference sequence). The CDR3 length is 11 residues. The V end was cut by 4 bases, the J end by 4 bases, with 6 bases between. The CDR3 nucleotides are TGCAGTGCTATTCTAGCAGATACGCAGTATTTT. It encodes CSAILADTQYF.

A few counts support this clone. The chain has TRBV7-8 and TRBJ1-1, with D perhaps TRBD1 (6 bases). V lost 2 bases and J 3 bases, leaving 7 bases between the germline ends. CDR3 size: 13 residues. The germline CDR1 and CDR2 sequences are SGHVS and FQNEAQ. The CDR3 nucleotides read TGTGCCAGCAGCTTAAACAGGGACACTGAAGCTTTCTTT. As protein: CASSLNRDTEAFF. The entire variable domain, with the rest obtained from reference TRBV7-8 and TRBJ1-1, is as follows: GAGVSQSPRYKVAKRGQDVALRCDPISGHVSLFWYQQALGQGPEFLTYFQNEAQLDKSGLPSDRFFAERPEGSVSTLKIQRTQQEDSAVYLCASSLNRDTEAFFGQGTRLTVV.

The V and J genes are TRBV19 and TRBJ1-1; a possible D gene is TRBD1 (5 bases). Germline assignment: CDR1 LNHDA and CDR2 SQIVND (reference sequence). CDR3 length: 16 amino acids. V was shortened by 4 bases and J by 1 base, with 16 bases between the two germline ends. CDR3 in DNA: TGTGCCAGTAGTAGAGACCTCGGGACGGCGAACACTGAAGCTTTCTTT. Residues: CASSRDLGTANTEAFF.

This chain connects TRBV28 to TRBJ2-1; unclear D gene. The CDR3 spans 13 residues. V was shortened by 3 bases and J by 6 bases, with 9 bases between the two germline ends. Germline V gives CDR1 MDHEN, CDR2 SYDVKM. The CDR3 bases are TGTGCCAGCAGTTTCGAAGCCCTCAATGAGCAGTTCTTC. This translates into CASSFEALNEQFF.

In its sample, this clone was seen many times. CDR3 residues: CASSVPLAEGYEQYF. The CDR3 nucleotides read TGCGCCAGCAGTGTCCCGCTAGCGGAGGGATACGAGCAGTACTTC. The chain couples TRBV10-2 to TRBJ2-7, with 7 bases matching TRBD2. Germline V CDR1 and CDR2: WSHSY, SAAADI. V lost 4 bases, J lost 4 bases, and 10 bases stayed unmatched. This CDR3 contains 15 residues.

The CDR3 reads CASSIDNRVSEAFF. The CDR3 coding sequence is TGTGCCAGTAGTATAGACAACAGGGTGTCTGAAGCTTTCTTT. This chain joins TRBV19 and TRBJ1-1, with a tentative D call TRBD1 (6 bases). Deletions cut 0 bases from V and 6 bases from J, with 11 bases between. Germline CDR1 and CDR2: LNHDA and SQIVND (reference sequence). This CDR3 has 14 residues.

The CDR3 protein is CASREGQWEQYF. For the CDR3, the DNA is TGTGCCAGCAGGGAGGGACAATGGGAACAGTACTTC. The V gene is TRBV2, the J gene TRBJ2-7, with D perhaps matching TRBD1 or TRBD2 (6 bases each). Between the trimmed V and J ends, which lost 6 bases and 10 bases, there was a span of 16 bases. The CDR3 is 12 residues long. CDR1 is SNHLY and CDR2 is FYNNEI in the germline V gene.

The chain couples TRBV30 to TRBJ1-2; D unclear. The V end was cut by 3 bases, the J end by 8 bases, with 22 bases between. The germline CDR1 and CDR2 sequences are GTSNPN and SVGIG (reference sequence). The CDR3 is 15 amino acids. This CDR3 is CAWSALGSAPPGYTF. The CDR3 bases are TGTGCCTGGAGCGCTCTGGGGTCTGCCCCCCCGGGCTACACCTTC.

This rearrangement joins TRBV18 to TRBJ2-3, with D maybe TRBD2 (6 bases). Germline assignment: CDR1 KGHSH and CDR2 LQKENI. Trimming removed 3 bases from V and 3 bases from J, with 16 bases in between. CDR3 length: 16 amino acids. CDR3 DNA: TGTGCCAGCTCACCCGGGACTGGGGTCGTTACAGATACGCAGTATTTT. It codes for CASSPGTGVVTDTQYF. Together with reference TRBV18 and TRBJ2-3, the CDR3 gives the full variable domain: NAGVMQNPRHLVRRRGQEARLRCSPMKGHSHVYWYRQLPEEGLKFMVYLQKENIIDESGMPKERFSAEFPKEGPSILRIQQVVRGDSAAYFCASSPGTGVVTDTQYFGPGTRLTVL.

The CDR3 region has the DNA TGTGCCAGCAGTGAGGTTGGGAGAGACAATCAGCCCCAGCATTTT. This encodes CASSEVGRDNQPQHF. V gene TRBV28 combines with J gene TRBJ1-5; D is unresolved. The CDR3 extends over 15 amino acids. Germline CDR1 and CDR2: MDHEN and SYDVKM. V gave up 5 bases and J gave up 3 bases, with 14 bases separating them.

Written as DNA, the CDR3 is TGTGCCAGCAGCTTCGGCGGAGGTCCAGCGGAGACCCAGTACTTC. This sequence encodes CASSFGGGPAETQYF. The rearrangement uses TRBV5-4 and TRBJ2-5; a weak D match, TRBD2 (5 bases). CDR1 and CDR2 (germline): SGHNT, YYREEE (reference sequence). V was trimmed by 2 bases and J by 5 bases, leaving 16 bases between them. The CDR3 covers 15 residues.

The chain has TRBV19 and TRBJ1-2; no reliable D call. V lost 3 bases, J lost 2 bases, and 10 bases lay in between. CDR1 is LNHDA, CDR2 SQIVND, per germline (reference sequence). The CDR3 extends over 14 amino acids. CDR3 nucleotide sequence: TGTGCCAGTAGTATGGGTCGGCAGAACTATGGCTACACCTTC. As protein: CASSMGRQNYGYTF.

This clone was observed a few times. The CDR3 spells CASSPDTGNYEQYF. In DNA form, the CDR3 reads TGTGCCAGCAGCCCGGACACCGGGAACTACGAGCAGTACTTC. The V gene is TRBV7-6, the J gene TRBJ2-7; perhaps D is TRBD1 or TRBD2 (5 bases each). The length of the CDR3 is 14 residues. The germline CDR1 and CDR2 sequences are SGHVS and FNYEAQ. Deletions cut 5 bases from V and 3 bases from J, with 14 bases between. Complete variable domain (other parts from reference TRBV7-6 and TRBJ2-7): GAGVSQSPRYKVTKRGQDVALRCDPISGHVSLYWYRQALGQGPEFLTYFNYEAQQDKSGLPNDRFSAERPEGSISTLTIQRTEQRDSAMYRCASSPDTGNYEQYFGPGTRLTVT.

The genes are TRBV4-1 and TRBJ1-4; D is possibly TRBD1 (5 bases). V shed 4 bases and J shed 0 bases, with 15 bases lying between them. The CDR3 has 17 amino acids. CDR1 and CDR2 from the germline V gene are MGHRA and YSYEKL. The DNA of the CDR3 is TGCGCCAGCAGCCCCCGCGGGGGGTTTGCAACTAATGAAAAACTGTTTTTT. This codes for CASSPRGGFATNEKLFF.

This clone appeared once. V and J are TRBV19 and TRBJ1-5; D unclear. Germline CDR1 and CDR2: LNHDA and SQIVND (reference sequence). CDR3 size: 14 residues. The V and J ends lost 4 bases and 5 bases respectively, with 12 bases between them. The CDR3 DNA follows: TGTGCCAGTAGTACCCACGAGGGAGATCAGCCCCAGCATTTT. Its protein product is CASSTHEGDQPQHF.

The chain uses TRBV9 and TRBJ2-7, with 7 bases fitting TRBD2. Unmatched junction bases numbered 2, after V lost 0 bases and J lost 2 bases. Per germline, CDR1 SGDLS and CDR2 YYNGEE. The CDR3 sequence is 14 residues long. The CDR3 spells CASSVAGGPYEQYF. The CDR3, as DNA: TGTGCCAGCAGCGTAGCGGGAGGCCCCTACGAGCAGTACTTC. The full variable domain, rest sourced from reference TRBV9 and TRBJ2-7, is DSGVTQTPKHLITATGQRVTLRCSPRSGDLSVYWYQQSLDQGLQFLIQYYNGEERAKGNILERFSAQQFPDLHSELNLSSLELGDSALYFCASSVAGGPYEQYFGPGTRLTVT.

V usage is TRBV28 and J usage is TRBJ1-5; D might be TRBD1 (6 bases). V was pared by 5 bases and J by 6 bases, with 11 bases between. This CDR3 region has 13 residues. The germline V gene has CDR1 MDHEN and CDR2 SYDVKM. The CDR3 DNA is TGTGCCAGCAGTCCGGGCAGGGGTCAGCCCCAGCATTTT. Protein product: CASSPGRGQPQHF.

V is TRBV4-1 and J is TRBJ2-7, with TRBD2 identical over 10 bases. The V gene's germline CDR1 is MGHRA and CDR2 YSYEKL. The V and J ends lost 3 bases and 3 bases, in that order; junction bases with no gene match: 5. The CDR3 is 15 residues long. The CDR3 loop reads CASSQGTSELYEQYF. For the CDR3, the DNA is TGCGCCAGCAGCCAGGGGACTAGCGAACTCTACGAGCAGTACTTC.

The chain carries TRBV2 and TRBJ2-2, with D maybe TRBD2 (5 bases). CDR1 is SNHLY, CDR2 FYNNEI, per germline. The CDR3 sequence is 17 residues long. The germline V and J ends were trimmed by 6 bases and 6 bases, with 23 bases remaining between them. CDR3 amino acids: CASRTIVRVEGPGELFF. As DNA, the CDR3 is TGTGCCAGCAGAACAATTGTGAGGGTTGAGGGTCCCGGGGAGCTGTTTTTT.

This clone was seen a handful of times. V and J are TRBV6-5 and TRBJ1-2; the match to TRBD1 covers 8 bases. The J segment lost 2 bases and the V segment lost 6 bases, leaving 8 bases of the junction unmatched. This CDR3 spans 15 amino acids. Germline CDR1 MNHEY, CDR2 SVGAGI. The CDR3 DNA follows: TGTGCCAGCAGATCGGGACAGGCCAGCAACTATGGCTACACCTTC. This translates into CASRSGQASNYGYTF.

The chain links TRBV11-3 to TRBJ2-1; no definite D call. The CDR3 loop spans 16 amino acids. Trimming stripped 3 bases from V and 0 bases from J, with 12 bases between. Germline-derived CDR1 and CDR2 are SGHNT and YENEEA. The CDR3: CASSLRATLSYNEQFF. For the CDR3, the DNA is TGTGCCAGCAGCTTGAGAGCTACCCTCTCCTACAATGAGCAGTTCTTC.

This clone was seen more than once but under ten times. This chain connects TRBV5-8 to TRBJ2-3; TRBD1 aligns across 8 bases. Germline V CDR1 and CDR2: SGHTS, YDEGEE. V dropped 1 base and J dropped 5; count of bases not matched to a gene: 9. The CDR3 totals 16 residues. The CDR3 sequence: CASSLTGSRGQDTQYF. CDR3 nucleotide sequence: TGTGCCAGCAGCTTGACGGGCAGCAGGGGGCAAGATACGCAGTATTTT.

This chain joins TRBV28 and TRBJ1-1; no clear D. CDR3 length: 14 residues. Germline assignment: CDR1 MDHEN and CDR2 SYDVKM. The V gene lost 5 bases and the J gene lost 6 bases, with 16 bases spanning the gap. CDR3 region: CASSPVLRAAEAFF. The CDR3 DNA reads TGTGCCAGCAGTCCCGTGTTAAGGGCCGCTGAAGCTTTCTTT.

Of note for this clone: Other DNA sequences in the same sample also yield this CDR3. The chain couples TRBV5-1 to TRBJ2-2, with D unresolved. The CDR3 totals 12 residues. V was pared by 2 bases and J by 6 bases, with 5 bases between. Per the germline V gene, CDR1 is SGHRS and CDR2 is YFSETQ. The CDR3 bases are TGCGCCAGCAGCTTTCAAGCCGGGGAGCTGTTTTTT. Encoded protein: CASSFQAGELFF.

The rearrangement links TRBV2 to TRBJ2-5; D not certain. Trimming stripped 3 bases from V and 6 bases from J, with 8 bases between. The CDR3 spans 12 residues. The germline gives CDR1 SNHLY, CDR2 FYNNEI. The DNA of the CDR3 is TGTGCCAGCAGTGAGTGGGGTCAGACCCAGTACTTC. Its protein is CASSEWGQTQYF.

The chain couples TRBV29-1 to TRBJ1-2; no firm D call. Germline CDR1 SQVTM, CDR2 ANQGSEA. CDR3 length: 14 residues. Trimming left V 6 bases short and J 5 bases short, with 19 bases between. CDR3 DNA: TGCAGCGTCGCCACCCGCCCGGGGTCGTATGGCTACACCTTC. This gives the protein CSVATRPGSYGYTF.

Points on this clone: The same CDR3 arises from other DNA sequences in this sample as well. This CDR3 is CASSVGTSGYNEQFF. The CDR3, as DNA: TGTGCCAGCAGCGTAGGGACTAGCGGTTACAATGAGCAGTTCTTC. The chain recombines TRBV9 with TRBJ2-1, with TRBD2 identical over 10 bases. The CDR3 consists of 15 residues. Germline V gene data show CDR1 as SGDLS and CDR2 as YYNGEE. The V segment lost 0 bases and the J segment 4 bases; nucleotides outside the gene matches: 1.

The table lists this clone with a few counts. The chain is built from TRBV27 and TRBJ2-1; no clear D. The CDR3 spans 11 residues. The V end was cut by 1 base, the J end by 8 bases, with 3 bases between. CDR1 is MNHEY and CDR2 is SMNVEV in the germline V gene (reference sequence). For the CDR3, the DNA is TGTGCCAGCAGTTTATTAGATGAGCAGTTCTTC. Amino acid sequence: CASSLLDEQFF.